This TCR beta chain was recovered during a study of shared clonotypes between healthy human individuals. On the study more broadly: CD8 memory received one plate per donor, CD8 naive two, CD4 memory three and CD4 naive three.

It was roughly 190 ng DNA, tens of thousands of T cell genomes, that sorted-subset replicate PCRs used. Original handling: Filtering differed for immunoSEQ, which gave only junction sequences without quality scores. This table comes from immunoSEQ multiplex PCR, and its TCRdb copy is limited to in-frame clones, with some not included. Clone size and V and J calls were adopted from that table, with D and trimming inferred from the DNA. The sample shows about 2 million clones, 85% to 95% of them seen only once. Findings and caveats of the study: Generation probability values for non-shared clonotypes were lower than those for clonotypes shared by all four donors.

Turning to this clone: What it recognizes is unknown.

Germline CDR1 reads SGHTA; CDR2 reads FQGNSA. The CDR3 loop spans 14 amino acids. Trimming pared 5 bases from V and 4 bases from J, leaving 15 bases between. Material for sequencing was naive CD4+ T cells sorted from blood. Subset of the sample: CD45RA+ positively selected. The receptor comes from a young man in good health. This rearrangement joins TRBV7-2 to TRBJ2-7; possibly TRBD1 for D (7 bases). CDR3 nucleotides: TGTGCCAGCAGCCAAAACAGGGGAGGATACGAGCAGTACTTC. Translating gives CASSQNRGGYEQYF. The variable domain in full, with the rest retrieved from reference TRBV7-2 and TRBJ2-7, is GAGVSQSPSNKVTEKGKDVELRCDPISGHTALYWYRQSLGQGLEFLIYFQGNSAPDKSGLPSDRFSAERTGGSVSTLTIQRTQQEDSAVYLCASSQNRGGYEQYFGPGTRLTVT.